Listed below are T cell receptor beta chains from one sample, sequenced in a study of CD8+CD57+ T cells in acquired aplastic anemia. TCRdb used MiXCR to reprocess the reads, holding one entry per CDR3 protein. The sample lists more than 95,000 distinct CDR3 sequences; roughly 40% were seen once. Material for sequencing was sorted CD4+, CD8+, or CD8+CD57+ T cells (not recorded which) from PBMCs. Receptors were obtained from a human donor with aplastic anemia. CDR3s include the opening cysteine and the closing phenylalanine or tryptophan. The D gene is left open where the match is weak. Size tells how often a clone was seen (once, few, many) or the class of an expanded clone, and some rows leave it out.

-	TRBV2	-	TRBJ1-5	TGTGCCAGCAGTGCGTACCCGAATCAGCCCCAGCATTTT	CASSAYPNQPQHF
-	TRBV25-1	-	TRBJ2-7	TGTGCCAGCAGGGGAGTAGGCTACGAGCAGTACTTC	CASRGVGYEQYF
-	TRBV2	-	TRBJ1-2	TGTGCCAGCAGCCCAAGAGGGGGAGGTGGAAACACCTTC	CASSPRGGGGNTF
-	TRBV6-5	-	TRBJ2-1	TGTGCCAGCAGCCGGGACATTAACAATGAGCAGTTCTTC	CASSRDINNEQFF
-	TRBV19	-	TRBJ2-5	TGTGCCAGTAGTATTGGTAGAGAGACCCAGTACTTC	CASSIGRETQYF
-	TRBV7-9	few	TRBJ2-5	TGTGCCAGCAGCTTAGGGGGGTGGGTTCAGTACTTC	CASSLGGWVQYF
-	TRBV19	many	TRBJ2-2	TGTGCCAGTAGTCCGACCGGGTTCCGGGGCGGGGAGCTGTTTTTT	CASSPTGFRGGELFF
-	TRBV28	-	TRBJ2-4	TGTGCCAGCAGTTTACCTATCGGGGGATTTGAAGCTCAGTACTTC	CASSLPIGGFEAQYF
TRBD1	TRBV5-1	-	TRBJ1-6	TGCGCCAGCAGTGAAAGGACAGGGGATTCACCCCTCCACTTT	CASSERTGDSPLHF
-	TRBV20-1	-	TRBJ1-4	TGCAGTGCTTTCGGCAGGGACGCGAATGAAAAACTGTTTTTT	CSAFGRDANEKLFF
-	TRBV3-1	many	TRBJ1-1	TGTGCCAGCGGGCTGAACACTGAAGCTTTCTTT	CASGLNTEAFF
-	TRBV5-1	many	TRBJ1-2	TGCGCCAGCAGCCGTGACGGGGTTAACTATGGCTACACCTTC	CASSRDGVNYGYTF
-	TRBV5-1	-	TRBJ1-1	TGCGCCAGCAGCTTTGACGTGAACGCTGAAGCTTTCTTT	CASSFDVNAEAFF
-	TRBV2	medium-sized	TRBJ2-5	TGTGCCAGCAGTGAAGTACGACAGCCTGGGGAGACCCAGTACTTC	CASSEVRQPGETQYF
-	TRBV20-1	-	TRBJ2-7	TGCAGTGCTGACCCGGAGGCACGAAACTTC	CSADPEARNF
-	TRBV11-2	once	TRBJ1-4	TGTGCCAGCAGCTTGGGACTCCGGACGGGTGAAAAACTGTTTTTT	CASSLGLRTGEKLFF
TRBD1	TRBV19	many	TRBJ2-3	TGTGCCAGTAGCGACGGGACAGGCCCTACCCTGTCGCAGTATTTT	CASSDGTGPTLSQYF
TRBD2	TRBV20-1	-	TRBJ2-5	TGCAGTGCTAGAGATTCGGAGCGGGGAGAGACCCAGTACTTC	CSARDSERGETQYF
-	TRBV24-1	many	TRBJ1-2	TGTGCCACCAGTGCACAGGGTGGCTATGGCTACACCTTC	CATSAQGGYGYTF
-	TRBV27	many	TRBJ2-7	TGTGCCAGCAGTTCAGGGCTAGTAGAGACCGAGCAGTACTTC	CASSSGLVETEQYF
TRBD1	TRBV20-1	many	TRBJ1-6	TGCAGTGCTAGAGAGGTGACAGGGGGCGCGAATAATTCACCCCTCCACTTT	CSAREVTGGANNSPLHF
-	TRBV24-1	many	TRBJ2-3	TGTGCCACCAGCGACTCCAAAGGGCCAGATACGCAGTATTTT	CATSDSKGPDTQYF
-	TRBV6-1	-	TRBJ2-2	TGTGCCAGCAGTCCCTTCCGGGGGCTGGACACCGGGGAGCTGTTTTTT	CASSPFRGLDTGELFF
TRBD1	TRBV19	many	TRBJ2-1	TGTGCCAGTAGTCCCGACAGGGGGGGTTCCTACAATGAGCAGTTCTTC	CASSPDRGGSYNEQFF
-	TRBV24-1	many	TRBJ1-1	TGTGCCACCAGTGACCCCCGGGCCACTGAAGCTTTCTTT	CATSDPRATEAFF
-	TRBV2	-	TRBJ2-2	TGTGCCAGCAGGGAGGCAGGGGCCGGGGAGCTGTTTTTT	CASREAGAGELFF
-	TRBV20-1	-	TRBJ2-1	TGCAGTGGGCGGCGCCTGAGTGAGCAGTTCTTC	CSGRRLSEQFF
-	TRBV6-5	many	TRBJ1-3	TGTGCCAGCAGTTCTCGGGGGGGCGGAAACACCATATATTTT	CASSSRGGGNTIYF
TRBD2	TRBV14	many	TRBJ2-5	TGTGCCAGCAGCCAACTAGGGACTAGAGTAGGAGAGACCCAGTACTTC	CASSQLGTRVGETQYF
TRBD2	TRBV7-2	-	TRBJ2-3	TGTGCCAGCAGCTTAGCGCGTCTAGCGGGGGGGCGCACAGATACGCAGTATTTT	CASSLARLAGGRTDTQYF
-	TRBV5-8	many	TRBJ1-2	TGTGCCAGCAGCCCCGGACCGAAACAACTTAGCGGCTACACCTTC	CASSPGPKQLSGYTF
-	TRBV10-3	many	TRBJ2-1	TGTGCCATCAGTGGTTCACGAGGGGGGGGCTTGGATGAGCAGTTCTTC	CAISGSRGGGLDEQFF
-	TRBV7-9	many	TRBJ2-1	TGTGCCAGCGCTCCGGCTAGCGTCTACAATGAGCAGTTCTTC	CASAPASVYNEQFF
-	TRBV15	few	TRBJ2-3	TGTGCCACCAGCACCGAAGCGGGTGCTAGCACAGATACGCAGTATTTT	CATSTEAGASTDTQYF
TRBD1	TRBV20-1	-	TRBJ1-2	TGCAGTGCTAGCGAACAGGGGCACACCTTC	CSASEQGHTF